One T cell receptor beta chain is described in this entry. Its cognate antigen is unknown. The length of the CDR3 is 19 residues. With V trimmed by 2 bases and J by 0 bases, 12 bases remained unmatched. Germline loops: CDR1 SGHNT, CDR2 YYREEE (reference sequence). The data stem from a study of T cell responses to AZD1222 COVID-19 vaccine. The study, taken as a whole, reports: Repertoires in all cases were sampled only once the peak T cell response had passed. Donors, mostly white British, included more females; clonal diversity was possibly underestimated. Regions 160-218 and 743-854 held dominance among vaccine-associated CD4 TCRs, which spanned spike.

Profiled with immunoSEQ multiplex PCR; TCRdb holds only in-frame clones, not every one. Of about 140,000 clones listed, roughly nine tenths are singletons. The clonotype was recovered from an adult who received the AZD1222 COVID-19 vaccine. The sample here was peripheral blood, taken 28 days after the second AZD1222 dose. This chain joins TRBV5-4 and TRBJ1-4; 8 nucleotides line up with TRBD1. The CDR3 DNA sequence: TGTGCCAGCAGCTTCAACAGGGGGACCCTCCTTGCAACTAATGAAAAACTGTTTTTT. Translated, it gives CASSFNRGTLLATNEKLFF.